This T cell receptor beta chain was sequenced during a study of cytomegalovirus exposure and HLA in healthy donors. Points from the study as a whole: Apparent HLA restriction characterized most CMV-associated TCR beta chains in a later analysis.

PCR used 60 Vbeta primers and 13 Jbeta primers. Only in-frame clones appear in the TCRdb table, and some are missing; sequencing was by immunoSEQ multiplex PCR. The repertoire consists of tens of thousands of clones, with more than 70% occurring once and the leading ten covering 9.7%. CDR3 size: 15 residues. V was pared by 4 bases and J by 0 bases, with 11 bases between. Germline CDR1 and CDR2: SGHDN and FVKESK. Points on this clone: Antigen: not known.

The gene calls are TRBV14 and TRBJ2-3; a possible D gene is TRBD2 (6 bases). Sample: PBMCs. The receptor was derived from a man between 40 and 49 years old in good health and CMV-seronegative. The CDR3 loop reads CASSLLALSTDTQYF. The CDR3 nucleotides are TGTGCCAGCAGCCTACTAGCTCTAAGCACAGATACGCAGTATTTT.